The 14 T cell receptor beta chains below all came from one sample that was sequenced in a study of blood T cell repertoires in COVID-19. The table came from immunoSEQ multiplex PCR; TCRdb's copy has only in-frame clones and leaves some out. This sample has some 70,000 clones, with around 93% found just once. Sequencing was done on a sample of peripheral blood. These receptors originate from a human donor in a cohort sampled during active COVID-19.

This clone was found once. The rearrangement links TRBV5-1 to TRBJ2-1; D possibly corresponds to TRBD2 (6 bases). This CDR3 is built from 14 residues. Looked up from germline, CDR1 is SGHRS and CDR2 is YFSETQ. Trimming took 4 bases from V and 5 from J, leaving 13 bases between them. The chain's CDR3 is CASSPGLYNNEQFF. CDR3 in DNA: TGCGCCAGCAGCCCGGGACTCTACAACAATGAGCAGTTCTTC.

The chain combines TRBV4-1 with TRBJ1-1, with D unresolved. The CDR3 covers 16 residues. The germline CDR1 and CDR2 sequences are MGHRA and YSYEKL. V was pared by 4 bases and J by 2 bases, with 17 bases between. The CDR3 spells CASSRAGERSNTEAFF. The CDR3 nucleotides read TGCGCCAGCAGCCGAGCCGGGGAGAGGTCTAACACTGAAGCTTTCTTT.

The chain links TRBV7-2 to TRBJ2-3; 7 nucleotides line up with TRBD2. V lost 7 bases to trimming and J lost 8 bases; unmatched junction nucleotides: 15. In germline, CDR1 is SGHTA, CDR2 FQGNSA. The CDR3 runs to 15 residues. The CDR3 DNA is TGTGCCAGCACCCAGAACGGGGGGATATCTGGTACGCAGTATTTT. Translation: CASTQNGGISGTQYF.

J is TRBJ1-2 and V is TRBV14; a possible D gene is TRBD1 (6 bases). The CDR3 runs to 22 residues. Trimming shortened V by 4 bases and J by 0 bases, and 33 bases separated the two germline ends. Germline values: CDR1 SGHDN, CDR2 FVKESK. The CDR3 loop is CASSLLSFFHPRPGTTNYGYTF. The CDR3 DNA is TGTGCCAGCAGCCTTTTGTCCTTCTTTCACCCTCGACCCGGGACAACTAACTATGGCTACACCTTC.

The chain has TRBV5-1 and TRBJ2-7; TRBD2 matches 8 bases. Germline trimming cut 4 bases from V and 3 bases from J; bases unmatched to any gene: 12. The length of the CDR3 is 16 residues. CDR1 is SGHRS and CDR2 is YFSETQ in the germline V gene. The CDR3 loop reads CASSPPGSGRSYEQYF. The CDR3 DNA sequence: TGCGCCAGCAGCCCCCCTGGCAGCGGGAGAAGCTACGAGCAGTACTTC.

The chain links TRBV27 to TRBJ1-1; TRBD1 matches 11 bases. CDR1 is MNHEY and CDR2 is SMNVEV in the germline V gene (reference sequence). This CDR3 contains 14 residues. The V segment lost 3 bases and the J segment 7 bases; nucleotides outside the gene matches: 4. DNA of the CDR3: TGTGCCAGCAGTTTCTCCGGGACAGGGGGTGAAGCTTTCTTT. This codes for CASSFSGTGGEAFF.

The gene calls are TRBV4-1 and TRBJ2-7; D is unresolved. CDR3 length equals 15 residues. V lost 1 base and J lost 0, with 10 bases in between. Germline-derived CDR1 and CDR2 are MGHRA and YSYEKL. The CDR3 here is CASSQGGGYSYEQYF. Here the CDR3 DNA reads TGCGCCAGCAGCCAAGGCGGCGGTTACTCCTACGAGCAGTACTTC.

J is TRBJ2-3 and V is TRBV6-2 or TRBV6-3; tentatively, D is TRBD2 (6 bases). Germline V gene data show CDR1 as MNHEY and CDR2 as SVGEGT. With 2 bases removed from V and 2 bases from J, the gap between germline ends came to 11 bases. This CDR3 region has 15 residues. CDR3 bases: TGTGCCAGCAGTTACGGGGACTCCAACACAGATACGCAGTATTTT. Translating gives CASSYGDSNTDTQYF.

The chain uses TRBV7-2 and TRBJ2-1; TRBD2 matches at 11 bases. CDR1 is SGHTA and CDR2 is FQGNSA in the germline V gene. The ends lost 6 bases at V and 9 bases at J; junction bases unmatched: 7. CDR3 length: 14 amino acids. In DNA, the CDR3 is TGTGCCAGCAGGCCACTAGCGGGAGCGGCTGAGCAGTTCTTC. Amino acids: CASRPLAGAAEQFF.

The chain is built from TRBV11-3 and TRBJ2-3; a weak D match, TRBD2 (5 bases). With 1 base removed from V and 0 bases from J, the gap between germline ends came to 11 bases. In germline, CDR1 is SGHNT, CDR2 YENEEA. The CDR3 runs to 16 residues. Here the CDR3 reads CASSLGLQPSTDTQYF. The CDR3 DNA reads TGTGCCAGCAGCTTAGGACTACAACCTAGCACAGATACGCAGTATTTT.

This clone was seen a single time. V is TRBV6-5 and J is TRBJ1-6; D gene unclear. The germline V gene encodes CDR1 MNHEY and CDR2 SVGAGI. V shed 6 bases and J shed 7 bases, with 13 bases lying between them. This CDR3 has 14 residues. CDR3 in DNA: TGTGCCAGCAGACTCGAGGGCCCCAATTCACCCCTCCACTTT. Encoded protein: CASRLEGPNSPLHF.

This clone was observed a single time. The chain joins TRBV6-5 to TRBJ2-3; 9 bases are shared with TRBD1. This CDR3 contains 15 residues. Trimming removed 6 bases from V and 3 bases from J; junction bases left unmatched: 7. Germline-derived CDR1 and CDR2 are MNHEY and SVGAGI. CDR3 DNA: TGTGCCAGCAGGATTACAGGGGGCGAAACAGATACGCAGTATTTT. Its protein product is CASRITGGETDTQYF.

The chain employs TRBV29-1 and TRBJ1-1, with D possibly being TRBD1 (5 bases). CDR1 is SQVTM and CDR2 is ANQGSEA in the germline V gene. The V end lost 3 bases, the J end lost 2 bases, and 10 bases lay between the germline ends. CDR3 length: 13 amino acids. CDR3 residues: CSVDKGINTEAFF. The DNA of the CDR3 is TGCAGCGTTGACAAGGGGATCAACACTGAAGCTTTCTTT.

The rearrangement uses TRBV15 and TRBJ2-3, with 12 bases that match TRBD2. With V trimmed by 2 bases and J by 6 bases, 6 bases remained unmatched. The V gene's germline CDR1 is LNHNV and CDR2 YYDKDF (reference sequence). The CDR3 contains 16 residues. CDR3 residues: CATSRRTSGVPDTQYF. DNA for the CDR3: TGTGCCACCAGCAGAAGGACTAGCGGGGTTCCCGATACGCAGTATTTT.